The clone carrying this T cell receptor (beta chain) occurred a few times. Antigen: not known. The CDR3 is made up of 14 amino acids. The V end was cut by 2 bases, the J end by 1 base, with 8 bases between. Germline loops: CDR1 SGHVS, CDR2 FQNEAQ. The sample belongs to a study of CD8+CD57+ T cells in acquired aplastic anemia. For the study at large: Sorted CD4+ and CD8+ cells yielded 3.2 ug of DNA on average.

Genomic DNA constituted the template upon which TCR beta VDJ and CDR3 profiling was performed. A single record per CDR3 protein comes from TCRdb applying MiXCR to the reads. The repertoire includes about 180,000 distinct CDR3 sequences, 48% of them detected once, and about 1.8% sits in the top ten. CD8+CD57+ cell expansion, shown by flow cytometry, had occurred in the patients selected for sequencing. Receipt of therapy had not occurred in any patient by the time of blood sampling. Study observations and caveats: CD8+ Simpson's diversity in patients was not significantly different from that in controls. Patients shared around 31 CD8+ CDR3 sequences with controls.

This TCR was recovered from a human donor with aplastic anemia. Sequenced material: sorted CD4+, CD8+, or CD8+CD57+ T cells (not recorded which) from PBMCs. The chain recombines TRBV7-8 with TRBJ2-5; unclear D gene. CDR3: CASSLFRAQETQYF. CDR3 nucleotides: TGTGCCAGCAGCTTATTCCGGGCCCAAGAGACCCAGTACTTC.